The rows below give T cell receptor beta chains drawn from one sample of a study of cytomegalovirus exposure and HLA in healthy donors. This table comes from immunoSEQ multiplex PCR, and its TCRdb copy is limited to in-frame clones, with some not included. The sample shows about 140,000 clones, about 9.2% of them seen only once. The sequenced sample consisted of PBMCs. All receptors come from a woman in her thirties or forties in good health and CMV-seropositive. The CDR3 runs from the conserved cysteine through the conserved F or W. D genes are given only for firm matches. The size of a clone is reported for some rows only, either as once, few or many, or as a class for expanded clones.

TRBJ1-6 . . TRBV11-3 TGTGCCAGCAGCTTAGATATCTCCTATAATTCACCCCTCCACTTT CASSLDISYNSPLHF
TRBJ1-2 . . TRBV5-4 TGTGCCAGCAGCTTTTCGGGGGATGGCTACACCTTC CASSFSGDGYTF
TRBJ2-7 . few TRBV6-6 TGTGCCACCCGGGACAATATCTACGAGCAGTACTTC CATRDNIYEQYF
TRBJ2-1 . . TRBV5-1 TGCGCCAGCAGCTTGGGAGCGGGGACATCCTACAATGAGCAGTTCTTC CASSLGAGTSYNEQFF
TRBJ2-1 . few TRBV7-2 TGTGCCAGCAGCCCTAGGGGGGGGTCCCGGGGCAATGAGCAGTTCTTC CASSPRGGSRGNEQFF
TRBJ1-2 . few TRBV19 TGTGCCAGTAGATCTGCGGGGGATGGCTACACCTTC CASRSAGDGYTF
TRBJ2-5 TRBD2 few TRBV11-3 TGTGCCAGCAGCTTAGAGCTAGCGGGGGTCCAAGAGACCCAGTACTTC CASSLELAGVQETQYF
TRBJ1-2 TRBD1 . TRBV6-5 TGTGCCAGCAGTTACACCCAGGACAGGAACTATGGCTACACCTTC CASSYTQDRNYGYTF
TRBJ2-2 . few TRBV5-4 TGTGCCAGCAGCGACAGTATTGTCACCGGGGAGCTGTTTTTT CASSDSIVTGELFF
TRBJ2-2 TRBD2 . TRBV18 TGTGCCAGCTCACCACTAGCGGGGGTCACCGGGGAGCTGTTTTTT CASSPLAGVTGELFF
TRBJ1-1 TRBD1 . TRBV18 TGTGCCAGCTCACGCACGCAGGGGGACACTGAAGCTTTCTTT CASSRTQGDTEAFF
TRBJ1-2 . few TRBV2 TGTGCCAGCAGTGAGGTCGGGGGTGGGTATGGCTACACCTTC CASSEVGGGYGYTF
TRBJ2-7 TRBD2 few TRBV2 TGTGCCAGCAGACCGACTAGCGGCTACTACGAGCAGTACTTC CASRPTSGYYEQYF
TRBJ1-6 TRBD1 . TRBV5-1 TGCGCCAGCAGCTTACAGACAGGGGACGTAAATTCACCCCTCCACTTT CASSLQTGDVNSPLHF
TRBJ2-2 TRBD2 once TRBV9 TGTGCCAGCAGCGTGGGGACTAGCGGGATGACCGGGGAGCTGTTTTTT CASSVGTSGMTGELFF
TRBJ2-7 . . TRBV5-1 TGCGCCAGCAGCCCGGGTGGGGGGACCGACGAGCAGTACTTC CASSPGGGTDEQYF
TRBJ1-1 . few TRBV7-8 TGTGCCAGCAGCTTAGGTATCTCTGAAGCTTTCTTT CASSLGISEAFF
TRBJ1-5 . . TRBV6-1 TGTGCCAGCAGTGAATGGGGGGGCAATCAGCCCCAGCATTTT CASSEWGGNQPQHF
TRBJ2-7 TRBD1 . TRBV6-6 TGTGCCAGCAGTTACTCGGGACAGGGGGAGAGCGAGCAGTACTTC CASSYSGQGESEQYF
TRBJ2-3 TRBD1 few TRBV7-6 TGTGCCAGCAGCTTAGATGAGACAGGGTGGACAGATACGCAGTATTTT CASSLDETGWTDTQYF
TRBJ1-2 . . TRBV15 TGTGCCACCAGCAGAGACAGGTTACCTCACTATGGCTACACCTTC CATSRDRLPHYGYTF
TRBJ2-5 . few TRBV29-1 TGCAGCGTTGAGGGCAGGGCGGGGGAGACCCAGTACTTC CSVEGRAGETQYF
TRBJ2-7 TRBD1 . TRBV7-9 TGTGCCAGCAGCTTGGGACAGCTCTCCTACGAGCAGTACTTC CASSLGQLSYEQYF
TRBJ2-2 . . TRBV9 TGTGCCAGCAGCCGTCCGCTGGGGGGACGGGCCGTAAGCACCGGGGAGCTGTTTTTT CASSRPLGGRAVSTGELFF
TRBJ2-2 . few TRBV4-1 TGCGCCAGCAGCCGCCAGGGGACGAACACCGGGGAGCTGTTTTTT CASSRQGTNTGELFF
TRBJ1-1 TRBD1 few TRBV7-9 TGTGCCAGCAGCTTAGGGACAGGTAACACTGAAGCTTTCTTT CASSLGTGNTEAFF